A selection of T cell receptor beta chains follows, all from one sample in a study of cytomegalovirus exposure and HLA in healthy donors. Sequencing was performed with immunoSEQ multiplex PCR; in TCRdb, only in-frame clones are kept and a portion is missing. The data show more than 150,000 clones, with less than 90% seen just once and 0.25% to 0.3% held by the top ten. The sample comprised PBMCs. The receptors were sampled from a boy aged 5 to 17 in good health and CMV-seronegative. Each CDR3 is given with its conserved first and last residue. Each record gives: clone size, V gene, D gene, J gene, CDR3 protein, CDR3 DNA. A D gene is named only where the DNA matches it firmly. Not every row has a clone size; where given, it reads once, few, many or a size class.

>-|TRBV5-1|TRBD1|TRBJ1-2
CASSAGQQGRNYGYTF
TGCGCCAGCAGCGCAGGCCAACAGGGGCGTAACTATGGCTACACCTTC
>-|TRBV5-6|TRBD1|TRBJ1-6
CASGSRQGWNSPLHF
TGTGCCAGCGGGTCCAGACAGGGATGGAATTCACCCCTCCACTTT
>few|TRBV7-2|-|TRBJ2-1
CASSSPGNELFF
TGTGCCAGCAGCAGCCCCGGGAACGAATTGTTCTTC
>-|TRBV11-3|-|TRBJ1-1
CASSFNMNTEAFF
TGTGCCAGCAGCTTCAACATGAACACTGAAGCTTTCTTT
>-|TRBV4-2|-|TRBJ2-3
CASSQDLDGTDTQYF
TGTGCCAGCAGCCAAGACCTAGACGGCACAGATACGCAGTATTTT
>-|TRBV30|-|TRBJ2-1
CAWTPQGNEQFF
TGTGCCTGGACTCCACAGGGCAATGAGCAGTTCTTC
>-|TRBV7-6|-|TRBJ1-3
CASSLAPGHAGNTIYF
TGTGCCAGCAGCTTAGCCCCAGGGCACGCTGGAAACACCATATATTTT
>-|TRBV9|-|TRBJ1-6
CASSLDSSINSPLHF
TGTGCCAGCAGCCTCGACTCCTCTATCAATTCACCCCTCCACTTT
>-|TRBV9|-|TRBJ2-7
CASSGSSYEQYF
TGTGCCAGCAGCGGGAGTTCCTACGAGCAGTACTTC
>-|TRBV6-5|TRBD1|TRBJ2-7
CASTPGQGTEQYF
TGTGCCAGCACCCCGGGACAGGGAACCGAGCAGTACTTC
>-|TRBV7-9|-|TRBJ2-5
CASAEQETQYF
TGTGCCAGCGCGGAGCAAGAGACCCAGTACTTC
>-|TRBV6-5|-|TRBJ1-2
CASSFAGSYGYTF
TGTGCCAGCAGTTTCGCAGGGTCCTATGGCTACACCTTC
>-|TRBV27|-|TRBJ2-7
CASSLSHVYPIDEQYF
TGTGCCAGCAGTTTATCTCACGTCTATCCGATCGACGAGCAGTACTTC
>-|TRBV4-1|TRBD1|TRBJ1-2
CASSPRLWTGRSYTF
TGCGCCAGCAGCCCAAGACTCTGGACAGGGCGTAGCTACACCTTC
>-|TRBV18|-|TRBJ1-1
CASSPKTRSRYTEAFF
TGTGCCAGCTCACCAAAAACGAGATCTAGATACACTGAAGCTTTCTTT
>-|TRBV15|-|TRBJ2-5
CATSRDRGGETQYF
TGTGCCACCAGCAGAGATCGTGGAGGAGAGACCCAGTACTTC
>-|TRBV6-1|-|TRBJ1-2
CAIKATVSAGYTF
TGTGCCATCAAAGCTACAGTTTCAGCTGGCTACACCTTC
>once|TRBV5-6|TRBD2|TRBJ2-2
CASSSGLAGGIGELFF
TGTGCCAGCAGCTCCGGACTAGCGGGAGGAATCGGGGAGCTGTTTTTT
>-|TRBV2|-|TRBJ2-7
CASGRDRMEEQYF
TGTGCCAGCGGGCGGGATAGAATGGAAGAGCAGTACTTC
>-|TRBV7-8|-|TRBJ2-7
CASSLVAPPGPYEQYF
TGTGCCAGCAGCTTAGTAGCTCCCCCTGGTCCCTACGAGCAGTACTTC
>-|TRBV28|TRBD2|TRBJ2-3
CASSFPRPAGDSDTQYF
TGTGCCAGCAGTTTCCCTCGCCCAGCGGGAGATTCAGATACGCAGTATTTT
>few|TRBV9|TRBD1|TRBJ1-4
CASSGTGLDNEKLFF
TGTGCCAGCAGCGGGACAGGGTTGGATAATGAAAAACTGTTTTTT
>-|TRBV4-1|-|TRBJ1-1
CASSQVGGGPNTEAFF
TGCGCCAGCAGCCAAGTTGGCGGGGGACCAAACACTGAAGCTTTCTTT
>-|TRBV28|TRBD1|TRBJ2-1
CASENPAGGTGGNEQFF
TGTGCCAGCGAAAATCCCGCCGGCGGGACAGGGGGCAATGAGCAGTTCTTC
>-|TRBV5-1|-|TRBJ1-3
CASSLEGRGTIYF
TGCGCCAGCAGCTTGGAGGGTCGGGGGACCATATATTTT
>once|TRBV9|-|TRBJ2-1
CASSPVGSGRNSYNEQFF
TGTGCCAGCAGCCCTGTGGGTAGCGGCCGAAACTCCTACAATGAGCAGTTCTTC
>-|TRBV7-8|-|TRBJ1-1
CASSFSTALEAFF
TGTGCCAGCAGCTTTTCGACAGCTCTTGAAGCTTTCTTT
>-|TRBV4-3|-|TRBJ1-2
CASSQSTDSYYGYTF
TGCGCCAGCAGCCAGTCCACTGACAGTTATTATGGCTACACCTTC
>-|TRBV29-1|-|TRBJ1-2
CSALGGDYYGYTF
TGCAGCGCCCTCGGCGGGGATTACTATGGCTACACCTTC
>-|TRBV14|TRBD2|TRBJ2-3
CASSRIPSGSTDTQYF
TGTGCCAGCAGTCGAATCCCTAGCGGGAGTACAGATACGCAGTATTTT
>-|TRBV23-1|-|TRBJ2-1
CASTEPGQLAEQFF
TGCGCCAGCACCGAACCGGGACAATTAGCCGAGCAGTTCTTC
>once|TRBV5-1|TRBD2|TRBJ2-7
CASSLGLAGATYEQYF
TGCGCCAGCAGCTTGGGACTAGCGGGAGCTACCTACGAGCAGTACTTC
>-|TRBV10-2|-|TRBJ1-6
CASSDRVMGNSPLHF
TGCGCCAGCAGTGACAGGGTAATGGGTAATTCACCCCTCCACTTT
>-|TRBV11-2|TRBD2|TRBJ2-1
CASSPTRTSGRASEQFF
TGTGCCAGCAGCCCCACAAGGACTAGCGGGAGGGCGAGTGAGCAGTTCTTC
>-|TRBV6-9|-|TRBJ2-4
CASSYSQIAKNIQYF
TGTGCCAGCAGTTATTCCCAGATAGCCAAAAACATTCAGTACTTC
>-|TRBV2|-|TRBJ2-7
CASSGRTELKYF
TGTGCCAGCTCGGGACGGACAGAGCTTAAGTACTTC
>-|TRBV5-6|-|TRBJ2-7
CASSLNWWEQYF
TGTGCCAGCAGCTTGAACTGGTGGGAGCAGTACTTC
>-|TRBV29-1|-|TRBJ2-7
CSVDSRYEQYF
TGCAGCGTTGACTCCAGGTACGAGCAGTACTTC
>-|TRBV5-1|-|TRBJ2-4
CASSYGSLGNIQYF
TGCGCCAGCAGCTACGGGAGTCTTGGAAACATTCAGTACTTC
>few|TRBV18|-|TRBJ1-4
CASSPIRDNEKLFF
TGTGCCAGCTCACCAATAAGGGACAACGAAAAACTGTTTTTT
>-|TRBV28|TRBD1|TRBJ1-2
CASSPTGAMYGYTF
TGTGCCAGCAGTCCTACAGGGGCCATGTATGGCTACACCTTC
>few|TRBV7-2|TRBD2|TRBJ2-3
CASSLAFLAGGTDTQYF
TGTGCCAGCAGCTTAGCTTTTCTAGCGGGAGGGACAGATACGCAGTATTTT
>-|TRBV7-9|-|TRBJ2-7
CAGGGRSYEQYF
TGTGCCGGGGGGGGCAGATCCTACGAGCAGTACTTC
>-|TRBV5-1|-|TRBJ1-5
CASSLDPSSNQPQHF
TGCGCCAGCAGCTTGGACCCGAGTAGCAATCAGCCCCAGCATTTT